There are a few counts of the clone carrying this T cell receptor beta chain. Antigen specificity is unknown. Treatment of the sample: 19 received Ad26.COV2.S at low or high dose, single or two shots; about 5 received placebo; per-sample allocation not given. Day 63 following the first vaccine or placebo injection was when the samples were taken. An adult of 18-55 years in Boston served as donor. The data were obtained in a study of Ad26.COV2.S vaccination and SARS-CoV-2 variants. Turning to the study itself: The study gave Ad26.COV2.S intramuscularly, once or twice 56 days apart. Study-wide findings and caveats: Marked by substantial breadth, spike-specific CD8+ and CD4+ T cell responses were reportedly seen after vaccination.

The data were produced by immunoSEQ multiplex PCR, yet TCRdb's version contains in-frame clones alone and is incomplete. The sample comprises about 680,000 clones, 70% to 90% of which are singletons, and nearly 1.5% rests with the top ten. The TCR was taken from a person aged 18-60 years who received the Ad26.COV2.S COVID-19 vaccine or a placebo. Here the sequenced sample was peripheral blood, taken in a trial of Ad26.COV2.S vaccine versus placebo.

The CDR3 protein is CASSRPPRNQETQYF. Written as DNA, the CDR3 is TGTGCCAGCAGCCGACCCCCTAGAAACCAAGAGACCCAGTACTTC. The genes are TRBV5-4 and TRBJ2-5; no reliable D call. Trimming left V 4 bases short and J 0 bases short, with 13 bases between. CDR1 is SGHNT and CDR2 is YYREEE in the germline V gene (reference sequence). The CDR3 is made up of 15 amino acids.